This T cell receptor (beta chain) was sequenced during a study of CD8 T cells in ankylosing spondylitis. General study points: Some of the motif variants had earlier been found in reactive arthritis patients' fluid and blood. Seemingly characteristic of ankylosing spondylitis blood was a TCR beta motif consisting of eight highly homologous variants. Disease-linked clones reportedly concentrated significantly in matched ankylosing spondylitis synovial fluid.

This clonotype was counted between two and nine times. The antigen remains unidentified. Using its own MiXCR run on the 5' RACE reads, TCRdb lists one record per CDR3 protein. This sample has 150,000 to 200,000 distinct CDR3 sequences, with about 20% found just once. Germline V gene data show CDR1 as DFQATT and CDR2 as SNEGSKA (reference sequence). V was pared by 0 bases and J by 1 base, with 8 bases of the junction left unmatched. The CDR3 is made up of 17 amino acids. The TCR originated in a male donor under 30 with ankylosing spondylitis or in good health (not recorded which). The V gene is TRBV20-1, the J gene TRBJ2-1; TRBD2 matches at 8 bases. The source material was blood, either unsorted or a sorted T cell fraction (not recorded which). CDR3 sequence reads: CSARDRTSGPSYNEQFF. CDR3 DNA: TGCAGTGCTAGAGATAGAACTAGCGGACCATCCTACAATGAGCAGTTCTTC.